A single sample is the source of the 10 T cell receptor beta chains below, sequenced in a study of cytomegalovirus exposure and HLA in healthy donors. PCR used 60 Vbeta primers and 13 Jbeta primers. This table comes from immunoSEQ multiplex PCR, and its TCRdb copy is limited to in-frame clones, with some not included. The table records around 200,000 clones, about 80% of them present only once. The material sequenced was PBMCs. These receptors were taken from a boy younger than 18 in good health and CMV-seronegative.

This chain connects TRBV7-9 to TRBJ1-2; D gene unclear. The CDR3 length is 14 residues. CDR1 and CDR2 (germline): SEHNR, FQNEAQ (reference sequence). With 4 bases removed from V and 4 bases from J, the gap between germline ends came to 13 bases. The CDR3 sequence: CASSSQWASYGYTF. The CDR3 DNA follows: TGTGCCAGCAGCTCACAGTGGGCCAGCTATGGCTACACCTTC.

The V and J genes are TRBV2 and TRBJ1-2, with D maybe TRBD1 (6 bases). The CDR3 contains 16 residues. CDR1 SNHLY and CDR2 FYNNEI come from the germline V gene. Trimming left V 5 bases short and J 6 bases short, with 22 bases between. The CDR3: CASSYLPGQTRDGYTF. The DNA for the CDR3 is TGTGCCAGCAGTTATCTACCGGGACAAACAAGAGATGGCTACACCTTC.

This sequence joins TRBV23-1 and TRBJ1-2; maybe TRBD1 (5 bases). TRBV23-1 is filed as an ORF, its function uncertain. The germline V and J ends were trimmed by 0 bases and 3 bases, with 14 bases remaining between them. CDR3 length: 16 residues. CDR3 in amino acids: CASSQSMQGLDYGYTF. CDR3 bases: TGCGCCAGCAGTCAATCTATGCAGGGATTGGACTATGGCTACACCTTC.

The chain employs TRBV18 and TRBJ2-7; a weak D match, TRBD1 (6 bases). The CDR3 covers 14 residues. Germline V lookup: CDR1 KGHSH, CDR2 LQKENI. Trimming stripped 6 bases from V and 4 bases from J, with 16 bases between. This CDR3 reads CASSPGQTLYEQYF. CDR3 coding DNA: TGTGCCAGCTCGCCCGGACAGACCCTTTACGAGCAGTACTTC.

This clone was counted between two and nine times. The chain couples TRBV6-1 to TRBJ2-1, with TRBD2 identical over 8 bases. V gave up 3 bases and J gave up 8 bases; unmatched junction bases: 9. The CDR3 is made up of 15 amino acids. Germline V lookup: CDR1 MNHNS, CDR2 SASEGT. The CDR3 region is CASSDIGLARDEQFF. The DNA for the CDR3 is TGTGCCAGCAGTGACATAGGACTAGCTAGGGATGAGCAGTTCTTC.

The gene calls are TRBV7-2 and TRBJ1-2; D is uncertain. CDR3 length: 11 amino acids. The germline gives CDR1 SGHTA, CDR2 FQGNSA. V was trimmed by 3 bases and J by 8 bases, leaving 7 bases between them. Here the CDR3 DNA reads TGTGCCAGCAGCTTTAATATAGGCTACACCTTC. Translation: CASSFNIGYTF.

The chain is built from TRBV6-6 and TRBJ2-4; TRBD1 agrees at 7 bases. V shed 8 bases, J shed 3 bases, and the junction held 10 bases outside the gene matches. The germline V gene encodes CDR1 MNHNY and CDR2 SVGAGI (reference sequence). The CDR3 consists of 15 residues. DNA for the CDR3: TGTGCCAGCGCCCAGGTGGACAGGAACAAAAACATTCAGTACTTC. Translating gives CASAQVDRNKNIQYF.

This rearrangement joins TRBV18 to TRBJ1-2; no firm D call. Trimming stripped 4 bases from V and 1 base from J, with 13 bases between. The CDR3 runs 15 residues. CDR1 and CDR2 from the germline V gene are KGHSH and LQKENI. CDR3 coding DNA: TGTGCCAGCTCACTCAATCCCGGGGTTAACTATGGCTACACCTTC. Protein: CASSLNPGVNYGYTF.

The chain is built from TRBV30 and TRBJ1-2, with D maybe TRBD1 (6 bases). The CDR3 runs to 16 residues. Germline V CDR1 and CDR2: GTSNPN, SVGIG (reference sequence). Between the trimmed V and J ends, which lost 2 bases and 6 bases, there was a span of 22 bases. The CDR3 nucleotides are TGTGCCTGGAGTAGCAAAGGGCGACAGGTTCCGGATGGCTACACCTTC. Amino acid sequence: CAWSSKGRQVPDGYTF.

Of note for this clone: In the same sample, other DNA sequences code for this CDR3. J is TRBJ1-5 and V is TRBV19; 9 nucleotides match TRBD1. V lost 3 bases, J lost 4 bases, and 1 base stayed unmatched. In germline, CDR1 is LNHDA, CDR2 SQIVND (reference sequence). The CDR3 is made up of 14 amino acids. The DNA of the CDR3 is TGTGCCAGTAGTATTGGGACAGGGAATCAGCCCCAGCATTTT. It specifies CASSIGTGNQPQHF.